These 21 T cell receptor beta chains were sequenced from one sample in a study of cytomegalovirus exposure and HLA in healthy donors. PCR used 60 Vbeta primers and 13 Jbeta primers. The protocol was immunoSEQ multiplex PCR, while the TCRdb copy is restricted to in-frame clones and leaves out a portion. The data hold 150,000 or so clones, with approximately 82% observed a single time. Sequenced material: PBMCs. The receptor set was obtained from a man younger than 40 in good health and CMV-seropositive.

This chain joins TRBV18 and TRBJ1-2; 7 bases are shared with TRBD1. The germline CDR1 and CDR2 sequences are KGHSH and LQKENI. The CDR3 length is 15 residues. J was trimmed by 4 bases and V by 3 bases; bases with no gene match: 8. DNA for the CDR3: TGTGCCAGCTCACCGGATTCGACAGGGTCCTATGGCTACACCTTC. This gives the protein CASSPDSTGSYGYTF.

This clone was recorded a few times. One end of the junction fails to match germline, which may point to a read error. The chain is built from TRBV7-7 and TRBJ1-5, with 8 bases lining up with TRBD1. This CDR3 spans 15 amino acids. CDR1 is SSHAT and CDR2 is FNYEAQ in the germline V gene (reference sequence). CDR3 sequence: CASKRTGFSNQPQHF. The DNA for the CDR3 is TGTGCTAGCAAAAGGACAGGGTTTAGCAATCAGCCCCAGCATTTT. The full variable domain, rest sourced from reference TRBV7-7 and TRBJ1-5, is GAGVSQSPRYKVTKRGQDVTLRCDPISSHATLYWYQQALGQGPEFLTYFNYEAQPDKSGLPSDRFSAERPEGSISTLTIQRTEQRDSAMYRCASKRTGFSNQPQHFGDGTRLSIL.

The chain combines TRBV28 with TRBJ2-7, with D unclear. Trimming removed 3 bases at V and 0 bases at J, with 12 bases between. This CDR3 is 15 amino acids long. CDR1 and CDR2 from the germline V gene are MDHEN and SYDVKM. In nucleotides, the CDR3 is TGTGCCAGCAGTTTTACCAGGTCGTCCTCCTACGAGCAGTACTTC. Its protein product is CASSFTRSSSYEQYF. Variable domain in full (rest from reference TRBV28 and TRBJ2-7): DVKVTQSSRYLVKRTGEKVFLECVQDMDHENMFWYRQDPGLGLRLIYFSYDVKMKEKGDIPEGYSVSREKKERFSLILESASTNQTSMYLCASSFTRSSSYEQYFGPGTRLTVT.

This chain uses TRBV19 with TRBJ2-2; 7 bases are a match to TRBD1. The CDR3 runs 16 residues. V lost 6 bases, J lost 0 bases, and 7 bases stayed unmatched. Germline V CDR1 and CDR2: LNHDA, SQIVND (reference sequence). The CDR3 loop is CASRILGTANTGELFF. The CDR3 DNA reads as TGTGCCAGTAGGATCCTAGGGACAGCGAACACCGGGGAGCTGTTTTTT. Together with reference TRBV19 and TRBJ2-2, the CDR3 gives the full variable domain: DGGITQSPKYLFRKEGQNVTLSCEQNLNHDAMYWYRQDPGQGLRLIYYSQIVNDFQKGDIAEGYSVSREKKESFPLTVTSAQKNPTAFYLCASRILGTANTGELFFGEGSRLTVL.

CDR3 sequence: CASRKGLAGREQYF. CDR3 DNA sequence: TGTGCCAGCAGGAAGGGACTAGCGGGACGCGAGCAGTACTTC. The J gene is TRBJ2-7, the V gene TRBV28; TRBD2 matches 13 bases. Germline V gives CDR1 MDHEN, CDR2 SYDVKM. Trimming took 6 bases from V and 6 from J; bases not matched to a gene: 5. The CDR3 contains 14 residues. Supplemented by reference TRBV28 and TRBJ2-7, the full variable domain reads DVKVTQSSRYLVKRTGEKVFLECVQDMDHENMFWYRQDPGLGLRLIYFSYDVKMKEKGDIPEGYSVSREKKERFSLILESASTNQTSMYLCASRKGLAGREQYFGPGTRLTVT.

The J gene is TRBJ2-7, the V gene TRBV11-3; D is uncertain. CDR3 length: 14 residues. Germline V gives CDR1 SGHNT, CDR2 YENEEA. V lost 3 bases to trimming and J lost 5 bases, with 14 bases between them. Here the CDR3 reads CASSFGSSRDEQYF. The CDR3 DNA is TGTGCCAGCAGCTTCGGGTCGTCTCGCGACGAGCAGTACTTC.

The chain employs TRBV11-2 and TRBJ1-2, with 8 nucleotides matching TRBD1. Trimming at V came to 4 bases and at J to 1 base, leaving 5 bases not matched to a gene. CDR3 size: 15 residues. The germline V gene encodes CDR1 SGHAT and CDR2 FQNNGV. The CDR3 DNA reads as TGTGCCAGCAGCTCGACTGGACAGGGTAACTATGGCTACACCTTC. It yields the protein CASSSTGQGNYGYTF.

The chain combines TRBV27 with TRBJ2-3; 11 bases fit TRBD2. CDR3 length: 15 amino acids. V lost 6 bases to trimming and J lost 1 base; unmatched junction nucleotides: 3. Germline V gene lookup returns CDR1 MNHEY and CDR2 SMNVEV (reference sequence). CDR3 nucleotide sequence: TGTGCCAGCAGCCTGACTAGCGGGGGCACAGATACGCAGTATTTT. This gives the protein CASSLTSGGTDTQYF.

The chain has TRBV18 and TRBJ2-2; TRBD2 matches 8 bases. Germline V gives CDR1 KGHSH, CDR2 LQKENI. V lost 6 bases, J lost 4 bases, and 7 bases stayed unmatched. The CDR3 spans 15 residues. CDR3 in DNA: TGTGCCAGCTCCAGAGCGGGAGTTCCCACCGGGGAGCTGTTTTTT. As protein: CASSRAGVPTGELFF. The full variable domain, completed using reference TRBV18 and TRBJ2-2, is NAGVMQNPRHLVRRRGQEARLRCSPMKGHSHVYWYRQLPEEGLKFMVYLQKENIIDESGMPKERFSAEFPKEGPSILRIQQVVRGDSAAYFCASSRAGVPTGELFFGEGSRLTVL.

This clone has more than one count but fewer than ten. The chain is built from TRBV6-6 and TRBJ1-2, with TRBD1 as a possible D gene (5 bases). Germline-derived CDR1 and CDR2 are MNHNY and SVGAGI (reference sequence). The CDR3 extends over 13 amino acids. The V end was cut by 4 bases, the J end by 5 bases, with 11 bases between. The CDR3 nucleotides read TGTGCCAGCAGTTCTCGAGACAGTTATGGCTACACCTTC. It specifies CASSSRDSYGYTF.

The chain employs TRBV15 and TRBJ2-1; perhaps TRBD2 as D (6 bases). The CDR3 runs to 13 residues. The germline V gene encodes CDR1 LNHNV and CDR2 YYDKDF (reference sequence). The ends were cut back, 11 bases at V and 9 bases at J, with 20 bases in the middle. The CDR3 DNA reads as TGTGCCTCCGCCGGAGGGGTTATTGCTGAGCAGTTCTTC. It yields the protein CASAGGVIAEQFF.

The CDR3 here is CASSQSLTGGYTF. The CDR3 coding sequence is TGTGCCAGCAGCCAATCGTTGACAGGTGGCTACACCTTC. The chain combines TRBV14 with TRBJ1-2, with TRBD1 as a possible D gene (6 bases). V dropped 2 bases and J dropped 7 bases, with 11 bases sitting between them. This CDR3 has 13 amino acids. Germline V gives CDR1 SGHDN, CDR2 FVKESK. Full variable domain (remainder filled in from reference TRBV14 and TRBJ1-2): EAGVTQFPSHSVIEKGQTVTLRCDPISGHDNLYWYRRVMGKEIKFLLHFVKESKQDESGMPNNRFLAERTGGTYSTLKVQPAELEDSGVYFCASSQSLTGGYTFGSGTRLTVV.

The chain combines TRBV19 with TRBJ2-1; 13 nucleotides match TRBD2. Germline assignment: CDR1 LNHDA and CDR2 SQIVND (reference sequence). J was trimmed by 4 bases and V by 6 bases; bases with no gene match: 6. The CDR3 contains 16 residues. CDR3 DNA: TGTGCCAGTAGCGGGACTAGCGGGACTCCATACAATGAGCAGTTCTTC. It specifies CASSGTSGTPYNEQFF.

The chain combines TRBV2 with TRBJ1-2; TRBD1 is a possible D gene (5 bases). V lost 3 bases to trimming and J lost 8 bases, with 13 bases between them. The CDR3 has 13 residues. Germline V gene data show CDR1 as SNHLY and CDR2 as FYNNEI. The CDR3 region has the DNA TGTGCCAGCAGTGAGGGGCCTCAACCGGGCTACACCTTC. Protein product: CASSEGPQPGYTF.

The genes are TRBV5-5 and TRBJ1-1; 9 bases fit TRBD1. Germline CDR1 and CDR2: SGHKS and YYEKEE (reference sequence). The trim removed 2 bases at V and 2 bases at J, leaving 1 base unmatched. The length of the CDR3 is 14 residues. CDR3 sequence (DNA): TGTGCCAGCAGCTTACAGGGGGCAAACACTGAAGCTTTCTTT. This translates into CASSLQGANTEAFF.

The genes are TRBV27 and TRBJ2-2; 12 nucleotides align to TRBD2. Germline lookup yields CDR1 MNHEY and CDR2 SMNVEV (reference sequence). V gave up 8 bases and J gave up 5 bases; unmatched junction bases: 12. The CDR3 has 17 amino acids. The CDR3 region has the DNA TGTGCCAGCTCGGGGCTAGCGGGAGGGCCGGTTACCGGGGAGCTGTTTTTT. This sequence encodes CASSGLAGGPVTGELFF.

This clone was picked up one time. The rearrangement links TRBV6-4 to TRBJ2-5; 9 bases are a match to TRBD1. With V trimmed by 8 bases and J by 5 bases, 6 bases remained unmatched. CDR1 and CDR2 (germline): MRHNA, SNTAGT. The CDR3 is 13 amino acids. The CDR3 sequence is CASSPDRGETQYF. CDR3 DNA: TGTGCCAGCTCCCCAGACAGGGGGGAGACCCAGTACTTC.

This clone has a single count. The genes are TRBV6-5 and TRBJ2-3, with a tentative D call TRBD2 (5 bases). CDR3 length: 14 residues. The germline CDR1 and CDR2 sequences are MNHEY and SVGAGI. Trimming removed 6 bases from V and 3 bases from J, with 13 bases in between. The CDR3 loop reads CASRPRAETDTQYF. CDR3 in DNA: TGTGCCAGCAGGCCCCGAGCGGAAACAGATACGCAGTATTTT.

This clone has only one observation. This sequence joins TRBV19 and TRBJ2-1; 9 bases line up with TRBD1. The V gene end was trimmed by 4 bases and the J gene end by 9 bases; junction bases not matched to a gene: 10. This CDR3 contains 15 residues. The V gene's germline CDR1 is LNHDA and CDR2 SQIVND (reference sequence). CDR3 residues: CASSRGQGILSEQFF. The CDR3, as DNA: TGTGCCAGTAGTAGGGGACAGGGAATTCTGAGTGAGCAGTTCTTC. The full variable domain, in which reference TRBV19 and TRBJ2-1 provide the parts outside the CDR3, is DGGITQSPKYLFRKEGQNVTLSCEQNLNHDAMYWYRQDPGQGLRLIYYSQIVNDFQKGDIAEGYSVSREKKESFPLTVTSAQKNPTAFYLCASSRGQGILSEQFFGPGTRLTVL.

This chain uses TRBV10-3 with TRBJ2-3; 15 bases line up with TRBD2. Germline assignment: CDR1 ENHRY and CDR2 SYGVKD. The CDR3 extends over 19 amino acids. The CDR3 spells CADSGTSGGLPGDADTQYF. The CDR3 bases are TGTGCTGACTCCGGGACTAGCGGGGGGCTCCCCGGGGATGCAGATACGCAGTATTTT.

The chain carries TRBV28 and TRBJ1-2, with 11 bases that match TRBD1. Germline loops: CDR1 MDHEN, CDR2 SYDVKM. The length of the CDR3 is 18 residues. Unmatched junction bases numbered 14, after V lost 4 bases and J lost 4 bases. The CDR3 here is CASSSPGQGESRVYGYTF. For the CDR3, the DNA is TGTGCCAGCAGTTCCCCGGGACAGGGGGAATCTCGGGTCTATGGCTACACCTTC.